This entry lists 31 T cell receptor beta chains sequenced from one sample in a study of T cells in Graves' hyperthyroidism and ophthalmopathy (dated by TCRdb to the late 2010s). The protocol used for the library was multiplex PCR. Sequenced on an Illumina HiSeq 2000. Amplification of TCR beta CDR3 regions was carried out from RNA transcripts. The TCR CDR3 was subjected to a first round of RT-PCR using the HTBI primer set and the Qiagen OneStep RT-PCR kit. TCRdb applied fastp at Q25 and MiXCR to the public reads, then kept only in-frame beta chains. Here each entry gathers all rows of one CDR3 protein and keeps the most common genes and DNA. Here the sample has around 700,000 distinct CDR3 sequences; around 20% occur a single time. Around 17% of the sample belongs to the ten largest clones. Source material: blood. The receptors stem from a woman aged 45-60 years with Graves' hyperthyroidism that later progressed to Graves' ophthalmopathy.

In its sample, this clonotype was seen many times. The chain uses TRBV9 and TRBJ1-1; tentatively, D is TRBD1 (6 bases). The germline V gene has CDR1 SGDLS and CDR2 YYNGEE. V was clipped by 0 bases and J by 4 bases, with 16 bases between them. This CDR3 has 16 residues. The CDR3 DNA reads as TGTGCCAGCAGCGTAGAGGGGGATCTCATAGGCACTGAAGCTTTCTTT. Its translation: CASSVEGDLIGTEAFF.

This clonotype was observed a handful of times. The chain links TRBV29-1 to TRBJ2-2, with 8 bases identical to TRBD1. The CDR3 has 15 residues. V shed 6 bases, J shed 4 bases, and the junction held 10 bases outside the gene matches. The germline V gene has CDR1 SQVTM and CDR2 ANQGSEA. CDR3 bases: TGCAGCGTCCTCACGAGCACAGGGGGCACCGGGGAGCTGTTTTTT. It is translated as CSVLTSTGGTGELFF.

This clonotype was seen ten or more times. Here the CDR3 DNA reads TGTGCCAGCAGTCTCACCGGGGCCAACTACGAGCAGTACTTC. This codes for CASSLTGANYEQYF. V gene TRBV7-3 combines with J gene TRBJ2-7; the D gene could be TRBD1 or TRBD2 (5 bases each). Germline V gene data show CDR1 as SGHTA and CDR2 as FQGTGA. There are 14 residues in the CDR3. V was cut by 6 bases and J by 3 bases, with 15 bases left in between. Drawing the rest from reference TRBV7-3 and TRBJ2-7, the complete variable domain is GAGVSQTPSNKVTEKGKYVELRCDPISGHTALYWYRQSLGQGPEFLIYFQGTGAADDSGLPNDRFFAVRPEGSVSTLKIQRTERGDSAVYLCASSLTGANYEQYFGPGTRLTVT.

This clonotype was seen many times. The chain is built from TRBV12-3 or TRBV12-4 and TRBJ1-6; 7 nucleotides match TRBD1. J was trimmed by 8 bases and V by 4 bases; bases with no gene match: 14. The CDR3 extends over 17 amino acids. The DNA for the CDR3 is TGTGCCAGCAGTTCTACACTGGACAGGTTTGGGGATTCACCCCTCCACTTT. Translated, it gives CASSSTLDRFGDSPLHF.

This clonotype was found many times. The chain joins TRBV12-3 or TRBV12-4 to TRBJ1-3, with 7 bases lining up with TRBD1. The V segment lost 6 bases and the J segment 3 bases; nucleotides outside the gene matches: 8. CDR3 length: 15 residues. The CDR3 DNA reads TGTGCCAGCAGACCTAAGGGGGCTGGTGGAAACACCATATATTTT. Translation: CASRPKGAGGNTIYF.

About this clonotype: A read error may produce the germline difference seen at one junction end. The V gene is TRBV9, the J gene TRBJ1-4, with D perhaps matching TRBD1 (5 bases). The CDR3 consists of 15 residues. Germline V gene data show CDR1 as SGDLS and CDR2 as YYNGEE. The CDR3 bases are TGTGCCGGCAGCGTCTGGGGCTCAACTAATGAAAAACTGTTTTTT. Its protein is CAGSVWGSTNEKLFF.

CDR3 DNA: TGTGCCAGCAACCGGGACCAATCGTACTACAATGAGCAGTTCTTC. It yields the protein CASNRDQSYYNEQFF. V is TRBV12-3 or TRBV12-4 and J is TRBJ2-1; tentatively, D is TRBD1 or TRBD2 (5 bases each). V was trimmed by 7 bases and J by 3 bases, leaving 16 bases between them. The length of the CDR3 is 15 residues.

The J gene is TRBJ1-6, the V gene TRBV27; D is ambiguous. Germline values: CDR1 MNHEY, CDR2 SMNVEV (reference sequence). This CDR3 spans 16 amino acids. Trimming removed 0 bases at V and 10 bases at J, with 16 bases between. Written as DNA, the CDR3 is TGTGCCAGCAGTTTATCGTCGTACGGTCGTGACTCACCCCTCCACTTT. Translated, it gives CASSLSSYGRDSPLHF.

This clonotype was observed many times. The gene calls are TRBV20-1 and TRBJ1-5, with D unclear. The CDR3 is made up of 13 amino acids. CDR1 is DFQATT, CDR2 SNEGSKA, per germline (reference sequence). V lost 3 bases to trimming and J lost 6 bases, with 12 bases between them. This chain's CDR3 is CSARISGRQPQHF. The CDR3 coding sequence is TGCAGTGCTAGGATTTCCGGCCGTCAGCCCCAGCATTTT.

Points on this clonotype: A read error may produce the germline difference seen at one junction end. The chain employs TRBV6-1 and TRBJ1-2; no clear D gene. Germline V lookup: CDR1 MNHNS, CDR2 SASEGT. The CDR3 is 14 amino acids. For the CDR3, the DNA is TGTGTCAGCAGCTCGGGCAGGAGGCACTATGGCTACACCTTC. Protein: CVSSSGRRHYGYTF.

This clonotype was detected ten times or more. The chain couples TRBV2 to TRBJ1-1, with 8 nucleotides matching TRBD1. The CDR3 is 16 residues long. Germline assignment: CDR1 SNHLY and CDR2 FYNNEI. V shed 6 bases and J 3 bases; nucleotides not matched to a gene: 12. In nucleotides, the CDR3 is TGTGCCAGCAGAGACTGGACAGGGCCGAAGGACACTGAAGCTTTCTTT. Translated, it gives CASRDWTGPKDTEAFF.

This clonotype was picked up many times. The V gene is TRBV20-1, the J gene TRBJ1-2, with unresolved D. The V end lost 3 bases, the J end lost 4 bases, and 6 bases lay between the germline ends. Per the germline V gene, CDR1 is DFQATT and CDR2 is SNEGSKA (reference sequence). CDR3 size: 11 residues. The CDR3 sequence is CSARNSYGYTF. DNA for the CDR3: TGCAGTGCTAGGAACAGCTATGGCTACACCTTC.

The chain employs TRBV20-1 and TRBJ2-7, with D possibly being TRBD1 (6 bases). V lost 6 bases to trimming and J lost 5 bases, with 14 bases between them. This CDR3 region has 12 residues. Germline CDR1 reads DFQATT; CDR2 reads SNEGSKA (reference sequence). For the CDR3, the DNA is TGCAGTGCGGACCACAGGGACAACGAGCAGTACTTC. This codes for CSADHRDNEQYF.

This clonotype was counted at least ten times. This chain's CDR3 is CASSQDSGLGRRGTQYF. In DNA, the CDR3 is TGCGCCAGCAGCCAAGATAGTGGCCTAGGAAGAAGAGGGACCCAGTACTTC. The chain links TRBV4-1 to TRBJ2-5, with D unclear. Trimming left V 0 bases short and J 7 bases short, with 21 bases between. Germline assignment: CDR1 MGHRA and CDR2 YSYEKL. This CDR3 is 17 amino acids long.

This clonotype was picked up many times. The chain uses TRBV11-3 and TRBJ2-2; the match to TRBD1 covers 8 bases. Germline CDR1 and CDR2: SGHNT and YENEEA. The CDR3 sequence is 16 residues long. The V and J ends lost 6 bases and 5 bases, in that order; junction bases with no gene match: 11. The chain's CDR3 is CASRLGRGRWTGELFF. In DNA form, the CDR3 reads TGTGCCAGCAGACTGGGCAGGGGGCGTTGGACCGGGGAGCTGTTTTTT.

V gene TRBV27 combines with J gene TRBJ2-5; 7 bases are shared with TRBD2. The germline V gene encodes CDR1 MNHEY and CDR2 SMNVEV (reference sequence). The trim removed 7 bases at V and 5 bases at J, leaving 7 bases unmatched. The CDR3 has 13 amino acids. The CDR3 bases are TGTGCCAGCACTGGGGGGGGGGTTGAGACCCAGTACTTC. This encodes CASTGGGVETQYF.

This clonotype showed up just a few times. The rearrangement links TRBV2 to TRBJ2-5; TRBD1 agrees at 7 bases. Trimming at V came to 6 bases and at J to 5 bases, leaving 9 bases not matched to a gene. Germline V gives CDR1 SNHLY, CDR2 FYNNEI. The CDR3 length is 14 residues. The CDR3 here is CASRTDRAAETQYF. The CDR3 DNA reads as TGTGCCAGCAGAACCGACAGGGCCGCGGAGACCCAGTACTTC. Filled out from reference TRBV2 and TRBJ2-5, the complete variable domain reads EPEVTQTPSHQVTQMGQEVILRCVPISNHLYFYWYRQILGQKVEFLVSFYNNEISEKSEIFDDQFSVERPDGSNFTLKIRSTKLEDSAMYFCASRTDRAAETQYFGPGTRLLVL.

The rearrangement joins TRBV5-1 to TRBJ1-2; the match to TRBD1 covers 10 bases. V was clipped by 2 bases and J by 6 bases; unmatched bases: 4. The CDR3 has 14 residues. Germline CDR1 and CDR2: SGHRS and YFSETQ. The CDR3 loop is CASSFRQGADGYTF. In nucleotides, the CDR3 is TGCGCCAGCAGCTTCCGACAGGGGGCGGATGGCTACACCTTC.

The chain recombines TRBV30 with TRBJ2-2, with D perhaps matching TRBD2 (5 bases). Trimming pared 0 bases from V and 3 bases from J, leaving 11 bases between. CDR3 length: 15 residues. CDR1 GTSNPN and CDR2 SVGIG come from the germline V gene (reference sequence). The chain's CDR3 is CAWSVLEADTGELFF. DNA for the CDR3: TGTGCCTGGAGTGTACTGGAGGCGGACACCGGGGAGCTGTTTTTT.

The genes are TRBV6-1 and TRBJ2-4; TRBD1 matches at 8 bases. J lost 6 bases, V lost 6 bases, and 7 bases had no gene match. This CDR3 has 14 residues. CDR1 and CDR2 from the germline V gene are MNHNS and SASEGT. Written as DNA, the CDR3 is TGTGCCAGCAGGCCCCAGGGGGCGGGAAACATTCAGTACTTC. Its protein product is CASRPQGAGNIQYF.

At least ten counts were recorded for this clonotype. The chain has TRBV11-2 and TRBJ2-3, with D maybe TRBD1 (6 bases). The CDR3 contains 16 residues. Germline CDR1 reads SGHAT; CDR2 reads FQNNGV. V dropped 4 bases and J dropped 1 base, with 15 bases sitting between them. DNA for the CDR3: TGTGCCAGCAGCTATTTCCGGGACACTCGCACAGATACGCAGTATTTT. Translating gives CASSYFRDTRTDTQYF.

A word on this clonotype: A single base separates this from a much larger clone, so it may be a read error. CDR3 bases: TGTGCCAGCAGCTGCCAGGGGGCCGGTCAGCCCCAGCATTTT. It encodes CASSCQGAGQPQHF. This chain connects TRBV3-1 to TRBJ1-5, with 8 bases aligning to TRBD1. CDR1 is LGHDT, CDR2 YNNKEL, per germline (reference sequence). This CDR3 spans 14 amino acids. The junction had 6 bases not matched to a gene; V was cut back by 5 bases and J by 6 bases.

There are a few counts of this clonotype. The gene calls are TRBV19 and TRBJ2-3, with 11 positions matching TRBD1. V lost 8 bases, J lost 6 bases, and 7 bases stayed unmatched. The CDR3 contains 14 residues. Germline V lookup: CDR1 LNHDA, CDR2 SQIVND (reference sequence). CDR3 coding DNA: TGTGCCAGTTGGGACAGGGGGAACACGGATACGCAGTATTTT. Protein: CASWDRGNTDTQYF.

This clonotype was recorded at least ten times. The V gene is TRBV6-1, the J gene TRBJ2-5, with TRBD1 matching 9 bases. V was pared by 0 bases and J by 5 bases, with 4 bases of the junction left unmatched. Germline V gene lookup returns CDR1 MNHNS and CDR2 SASEGT. The CDR3 is 15 residues long. CDR3 protein: CASSEAGQGGETQYF. The CDR3 nucleotides read TGTGCCAGCAGTGAAGCGGGACAGGGTGGGGAGACCCAGTACTTC.

This chain links TRBV28 with TRBJ1-4; D call uncertain. Trimming took 10 bases from V and 8 from J, leaving 14 bases between them. The germline gives CDR1 MDHEN, CDR2 SYDVKM. The length of the CDR3 is 12 residues. The CDR3 here is CATDPGREKLFF. DNA for the CDR3: TGTGCCACCGATCCCGGTCGAGAAAAACTGTTTTTT.

This clonotype was recorded at least ten times. The chain uses TRBV7-6 and TRBJ2-7, with D possibly TRBD1 on 7 matching bases. V lost 4 bases and J lost 2, with 12 bases in between. This CDR3 comprises 14 residues. Germline-derived CDR1 and CDR2 are SGHVS and FNYEAQ. The CDR3 region has the DNA TGTGCCAGCAGCTCGGGCAGGGGGGCCTACGAGCAGTACTTC. Residues: CASSSGRGAYEQYF.

This clonotype occurred a few times. The rearrangement uses TRBV19 and TRBJ2-7; D call uncertain. V gave up 4 bases and J gave up 4 bases, with 11 bases separating them. The CDR3 length is 13 residues. Germline V gives CDR1 LNHDA, CDR2 SQIVND (reference sequence). CDR3 amino acids: CASSRGERYEQYF. The CDR3 DNA reads TGTGCCAGTAGTAGAGGAGAGAGATACGAGCAGTACTTC.

As DNA, the CDR3 is TGCGCCAGCAGCTTGGGTGGGGGAATGGGCGAAAAACTGTTTTTT. Its protein product is CASSLGGGMGEKLFF. The V and J genes are TRBV5-1 and TRBJ1-4, with TRBD1 as a possible D gene (5 bases). From germline, CDR1 is SGHRS and CDR2 YFSETQ. CDR3 length: 15 residues. V dropped 0 bases and J dropped 8 bases, with 14 bases sitting between them.

This clonotype was seen at least ten times. This chain connects TRBV20-1 to TRBJ2-3; 8 positions match TRBD2. V gave up 6 bases and J gave up 2 bases; unmatched junction bases: 19. The CDR3 spans 18 residues. Germline V lookup: CDR1 DFQATT, CDR2 SNEGSKA (reference sequence). The CDR3 DNA reads TGCAGTGCCCCGGCGGCGGGGTTAGCGGGGCGTTACACAGATACGCAGTATTTT. Its protein is CSAPAAGLAGRYTDTQYF.

V gene TRBV7-9 combines with J gene TRBJ2-5, with a tentative D call TRBD2 (6 bases). Germline CDR1 reads SEHNR; CDR2 reads FQNEAQ (reference sequence). Trimming removed 4 bases at V and 5 bases at J, with 17 bases between. This CDR3 has 15 amino acids. CDR3 region: CASSYSPGDKETQYF. DNA of the CDR3: TGTGCCAGCAGCTACTCGCCGGGAGATAAGGAGACCCAGTACTTC.

This chain links TRBV9 with TRBJ2-7, with TRBD1 as a possible D gene (6 bases). Germline V gene sequence: CDR1 SGDLS, CDR2 YYNGEE. The CDR3 loop spans 14 amino acids. V lost 4 bases, J lost 2 bases, and 13 bases lay in between. The CDR3 sequence: CASSFTGSPYEQYF. The CDR3 DNA reads as TGTGCCAGCAGCTTCACAGGGTCACCCTACGAGCAGTACTTC.